Below, one T cell receptor (beta chain) is given with its context. The CDR3 has 18 residues. V lost 2 bases to trimming and J lost 7 bases; unmatched junction nucleotides: 12. Germline CDR1 and CDR2: MRHNA and SNTAGT. This sample was taken from a study of PD-1 blockade in classical Hodgkin lymphoma. Time point meaning: newly diagnosed, previously untreated cHL patient sample. Researchers used magnetic negative selection to pull out pure CD4+ T cells from thawed PBMCs. The study compared against PBMCs from newly diagnosed, untreated classical Hodgkin lymphoma. TCRdb's copy holds only in-frame clones and misses some; the assay was immunoSEQ multiplex PCR. The data hold fewer than 20,000 clones, with 92% observed a single time.

The specimen was CD4+ T cells from blood. This clonotype was obtained from a human donor with classical Hodgkin lymphoma. The gene calls are TRBV6-4 and TRBJ2-1; the match to TRBD2 covers 12 bases. The CDR3 loop reads CASSDGIWTSGNQNEQFF. The CDR3 bases are TGTGCCAGCAGTGACGGCATTTGGACTAGCGGGAACCAGAATGAGCAGTTCTTC.